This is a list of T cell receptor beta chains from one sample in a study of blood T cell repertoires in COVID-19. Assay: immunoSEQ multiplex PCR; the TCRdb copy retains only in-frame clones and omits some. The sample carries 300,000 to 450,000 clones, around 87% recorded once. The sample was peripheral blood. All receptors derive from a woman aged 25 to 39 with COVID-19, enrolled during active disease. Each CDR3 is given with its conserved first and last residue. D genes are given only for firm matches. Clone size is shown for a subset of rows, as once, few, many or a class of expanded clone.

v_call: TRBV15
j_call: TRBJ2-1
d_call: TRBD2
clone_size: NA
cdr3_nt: TGTGCCACCAGCAGAGAATCCGGAGCGGGGGCCTCCTACAATGAGCAGTTCTTC
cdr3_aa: CATSRESGAGASYNEQFF

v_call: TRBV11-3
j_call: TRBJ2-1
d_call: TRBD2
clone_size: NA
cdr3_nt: TGTGCCAGCAGCTTGACTAGCGTCCACAATGAGCAGTTCTTC
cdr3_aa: CASSLTSVHNEQFF

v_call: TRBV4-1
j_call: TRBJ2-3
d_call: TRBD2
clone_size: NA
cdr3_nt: TGCGCCGGTAGCGGGACGGGGGGTACAGATACGCAGTATTTT
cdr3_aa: CAGSGTGGTDTQYF

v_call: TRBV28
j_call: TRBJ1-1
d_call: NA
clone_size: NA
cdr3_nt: TGTGCCAGCTTCCCCCCACAGGGAATTAACACTGAAGCTTTCTTT
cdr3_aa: CASFPPQGINTEAFF

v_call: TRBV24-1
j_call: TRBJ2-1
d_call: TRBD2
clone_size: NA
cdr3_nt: TGTGCCACTGGACTAGCGGGGGGGGCCTACAATGAGCAGTTCTTC
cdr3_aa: CATGLAGGAYNEQFF

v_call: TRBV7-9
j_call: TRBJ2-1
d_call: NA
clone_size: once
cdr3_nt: TGTGCCGTCGAGGGGACAATCAATGAGCAGTTCTTC
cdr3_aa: CAVEGTINEQFF

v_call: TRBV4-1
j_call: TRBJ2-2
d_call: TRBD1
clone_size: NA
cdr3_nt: TGCGCCAGCAGCCCTAGGGACAGGGGCACCGGGGAGCTGTTTTTT
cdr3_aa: CASSPRDRGTGELFF

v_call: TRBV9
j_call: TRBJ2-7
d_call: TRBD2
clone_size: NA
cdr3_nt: TGTGCCAGCAGCGAGGGACTAGCGTCTGCCTACGAGCAGTACTTC
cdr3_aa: CASSEGLASAYEQYF

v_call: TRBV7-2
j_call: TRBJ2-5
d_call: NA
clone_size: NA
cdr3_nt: TGTGCCAGCAGCTTAACAGGCCTCCAAGAGACCCAGTACTTC
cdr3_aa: CASSLTGLQETQYF

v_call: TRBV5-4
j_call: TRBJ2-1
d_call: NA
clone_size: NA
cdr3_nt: TGTGCCAGCAGCTTGGGGAAGAACAGGTTAGGAGATGAGCAGTTCTTC
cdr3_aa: CASSLGKNRLGDEQFF

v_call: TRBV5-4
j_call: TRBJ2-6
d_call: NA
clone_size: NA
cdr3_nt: TGTGCCAGCAGCCCAGGGTGGTCTGGGGCCAACGTCCTGACTTTC
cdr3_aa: CASSPGWSGANVLTF

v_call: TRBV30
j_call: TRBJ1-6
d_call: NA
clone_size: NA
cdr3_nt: TGTGCCTGGAGTGTGGGGGCAACGAATTCACCCCTCCACTTT
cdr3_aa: CAWSVGATNSPLHF

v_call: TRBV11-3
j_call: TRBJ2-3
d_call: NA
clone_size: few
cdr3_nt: TGTGCCAGCAGCCCGGGACTCCCCAAGGGCACAGATACGCAGTATTTT
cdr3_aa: CASSPGLPKGTDTQYF

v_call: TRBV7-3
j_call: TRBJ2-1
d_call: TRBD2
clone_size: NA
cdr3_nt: TGTGCCAGCAGCTATGAGGGACTAGCGGCCAATGAGCAGTTCTTC
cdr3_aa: CASSYEGLAANEQFF

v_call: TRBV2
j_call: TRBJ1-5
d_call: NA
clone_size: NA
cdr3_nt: TGTGCCAGCAGCCCCTTGTCCAGCAATCAGCCCCAGCATTTT
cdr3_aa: CASSPLSSNQPQHF

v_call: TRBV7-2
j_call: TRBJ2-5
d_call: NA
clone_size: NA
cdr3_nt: TGTGCCAGCAGCTTAATGCACAGCCAAGAGACCCAGTACTTC
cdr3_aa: CASSLMHSQETQYF

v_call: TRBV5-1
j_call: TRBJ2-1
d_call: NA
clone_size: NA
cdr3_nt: TGCGCCAGCAGTATAGACTCTTACAATGAGCAGTTCTTC
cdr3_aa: CASSIDSYNEQFF

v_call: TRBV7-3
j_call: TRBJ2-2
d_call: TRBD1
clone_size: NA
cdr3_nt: TGTGCCAGCAGCGCCTACAGGGGGCTCACCGGGGAGCTGTTTTTT
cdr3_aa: CASSAYRGLTGELFF

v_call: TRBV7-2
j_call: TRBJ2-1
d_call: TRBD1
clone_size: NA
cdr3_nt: TGTGCCAGCAGCACGGACAGGGACGAGCAGTTCTTC
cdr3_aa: CASSTDRDEQFF

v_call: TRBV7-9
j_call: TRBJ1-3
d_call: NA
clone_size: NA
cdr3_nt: TGTGCCAGCAGCAGAGTTGGAGACAGCAAGAGCTCTGGAAACACCATATATTTT
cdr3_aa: CASSRVGDSKSSGNTIYF

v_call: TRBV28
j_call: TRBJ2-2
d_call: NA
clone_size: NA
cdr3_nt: TGTGCCAGCAGTTTCATCGGACAGATCTGGGAGCTGTTTTTT
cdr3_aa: CASSFIGQIWELFF

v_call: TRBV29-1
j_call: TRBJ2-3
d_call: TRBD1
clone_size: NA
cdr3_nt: TGCAGCGCCGGACAGGGTTTCGCAGATACGCAGTATTTT
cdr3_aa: CSAGQGFADTQYF

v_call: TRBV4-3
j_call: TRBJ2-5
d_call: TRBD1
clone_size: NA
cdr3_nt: TGCGCCAGCAGCCCAAGTTTAGGGGGCGCACCCTCAGAGACCCAGTACTTC
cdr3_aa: CASSPSLGGAPSETQYF

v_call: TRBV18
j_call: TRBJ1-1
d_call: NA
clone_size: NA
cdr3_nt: TGTGCCAGCTCACCACAGAGGGTAGGGAACACTGAAGCTTTCTTT
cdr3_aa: CASSPQRVGNTEAFF

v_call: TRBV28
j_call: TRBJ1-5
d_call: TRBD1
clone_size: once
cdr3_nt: TGTGCCAGCAGTTTTGTGGACAGGAGCAATCAGCCCCAGCATTTT
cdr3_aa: CASSFVDRSNQPQHF

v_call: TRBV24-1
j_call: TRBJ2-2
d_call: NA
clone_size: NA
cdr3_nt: TGTGCCACCAGTATATCAGGGTCCGGGGAGCTGTTTTTT
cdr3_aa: CATSISGSGELFF

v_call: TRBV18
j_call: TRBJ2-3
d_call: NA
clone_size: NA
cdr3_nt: TGTGCCAGCTCACCACCCCCTGTCCCAGATACGCAGTATTTT
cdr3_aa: CASSPPPVPDTQYF

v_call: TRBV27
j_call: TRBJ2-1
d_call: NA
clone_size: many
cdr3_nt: TGTGCCAGCAGTTTCGATAGATGGAATGAGCAGTTCTTC
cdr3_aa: CASSFDRWNEQFF

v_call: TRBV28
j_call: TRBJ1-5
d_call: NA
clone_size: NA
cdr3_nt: TGTGCCAGCAGCTTACAGGGCAGGAGTCAGCCCCAGCATTTT
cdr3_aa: CASSLQGRSQPQHF

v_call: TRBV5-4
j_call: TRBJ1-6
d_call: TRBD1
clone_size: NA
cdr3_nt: TGTGCCAGCAGCCCGGGACAGGGGCGGTCACCCCTCCACTTT
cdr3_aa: CASSPGQGRSPLHF

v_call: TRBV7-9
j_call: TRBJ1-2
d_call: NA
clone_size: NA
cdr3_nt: TGTGCCAGCAGCGACACCCGGGGGGGCAACTATGGCTACACCTTC
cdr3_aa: CASSDTRGGNYGYTF

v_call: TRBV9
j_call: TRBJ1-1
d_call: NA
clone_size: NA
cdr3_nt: TGTGCCAGCAGCGTAGGGACACTGTACACTGAAGCTTTCTTT
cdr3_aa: CASSVGTLYTEAFF

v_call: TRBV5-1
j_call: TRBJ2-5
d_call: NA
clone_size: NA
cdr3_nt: TGCGCCAGCAGCTTGGCCCAGTTTTTAGAGACCCAGTACTTC
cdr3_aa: CASSLAQFLETQYF

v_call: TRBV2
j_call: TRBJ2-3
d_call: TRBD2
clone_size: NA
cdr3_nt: TGTGCCAGCAGTGAGACTAGCAGCACAGATACGCAGTATTTT
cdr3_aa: CASSETSSTDTQYF

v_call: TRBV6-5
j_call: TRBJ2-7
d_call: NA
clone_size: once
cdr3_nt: TGTGCCAGCAGCCCGGGGTGGGCGCGCTCCTACGAGCAGTACTTC
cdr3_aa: CASSPGWARSYEQYF

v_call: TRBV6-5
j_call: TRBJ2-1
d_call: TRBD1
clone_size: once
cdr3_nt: TGTGCCAGCAGTCGAGACGACAGGGTTCATGAGCAGTTCTTC
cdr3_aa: CASSRDDRVHEQFF

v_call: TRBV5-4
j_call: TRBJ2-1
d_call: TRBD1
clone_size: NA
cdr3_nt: TGTGCCAGCAGCCTGGCCTTAGGACAGGGGCCCTACAATGAGCAGTTCTTC
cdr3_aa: CASSLALGQGPYNEQFF

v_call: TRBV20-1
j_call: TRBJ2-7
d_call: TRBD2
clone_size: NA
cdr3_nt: TGCAGTGCTAGTAGGCTAGCGGGAAGGTACGAGCAGTACTTC
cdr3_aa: CSASRLAGRYEQYF

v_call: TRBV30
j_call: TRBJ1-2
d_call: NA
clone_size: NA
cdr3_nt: TGTGCCTGGAGTGTAAGAGTAGGGGCTAACTATGGCTACACCTTC
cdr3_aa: CAWSVRVGANYGYTF

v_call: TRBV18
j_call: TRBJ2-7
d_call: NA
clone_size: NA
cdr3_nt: TGTGCCAGCTCTCCCTGGCAGGGCGAGCAGTACTTC
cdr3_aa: CASSPWQGEQYF

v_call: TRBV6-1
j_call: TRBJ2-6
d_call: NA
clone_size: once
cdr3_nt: TGTGCCAGCAGTGAGGCCGGGGCCAACGTCCTGACTTTC
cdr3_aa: CASSEAGANVLTF

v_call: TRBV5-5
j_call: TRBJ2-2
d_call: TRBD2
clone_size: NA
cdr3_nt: TGTGCCAGCAGCCTGACTAGCAGGGAGCTGTTTTTT
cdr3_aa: CASSLTSRELFF

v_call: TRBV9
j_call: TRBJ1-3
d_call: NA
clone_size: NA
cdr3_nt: TGTGCCAGCAGCGTAGAAGGGGCCGGTGGAAACACCATATATTTT
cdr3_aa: CASSVEGAGGNTIYF

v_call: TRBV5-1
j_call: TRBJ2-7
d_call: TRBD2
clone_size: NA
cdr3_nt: TGCGCCAGCAGCTTGGCCGCTAGCGGGAGGGTATACGAGCAGTACTTC
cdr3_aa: CASSLAASGRVYEQYF

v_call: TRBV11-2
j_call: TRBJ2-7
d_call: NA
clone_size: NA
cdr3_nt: TGTGCCAGCAGCTTAGATCTCTACGAGCAGTACTTC
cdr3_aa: CASSLDLYEQYF

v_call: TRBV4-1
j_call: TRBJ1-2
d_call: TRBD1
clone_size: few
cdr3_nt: TGCGCCAGCAGCCACCTCCAGGGCAGGGGGCCGGCCGCTAACTATGGCTACACCTTC
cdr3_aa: CASSHLQGRGPAANYGYTF

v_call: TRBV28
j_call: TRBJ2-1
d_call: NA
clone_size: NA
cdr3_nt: TGTGCCAGCAGTCCCTGGAGCGTAAAACTCTACAATGAGCAGTTCTTC
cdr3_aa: CASSPWSVKLYNEQFF

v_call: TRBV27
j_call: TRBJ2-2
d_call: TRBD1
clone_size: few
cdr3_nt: TGTGCCAGCAGTCCAAACCTAAGGACAGGGCGGATGGTGGAGCTGTTTTTT
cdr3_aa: CASSPNLRTGRMVELFF

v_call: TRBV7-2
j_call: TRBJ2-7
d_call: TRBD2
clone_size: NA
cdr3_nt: TGTGCCAGCAGCCGGGGGACTAGCGGAGCCTACGAGCAGTACTTC
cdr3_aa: CASSRGTSGAYEQYF

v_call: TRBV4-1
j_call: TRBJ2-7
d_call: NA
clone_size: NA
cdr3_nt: TGCGCCAGCAGCAAGGAGAGCAGGGCCTACGAGCAGTACTTC
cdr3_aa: CASSKESRAYEQYF

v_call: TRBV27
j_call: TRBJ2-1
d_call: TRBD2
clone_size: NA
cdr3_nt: TGTGCCAGCAGTTTAGGGACTAGCGGGGAGGCGCAAGAGCAGTTCTTC
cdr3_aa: CASSLGTSGEAQEQFF